This T cell receptor (beta chain) originates from a study of T-cell reconstitution after alpha-beta-depleted transplantation in children. For this clonotype: The target antigen is unknown.

The TCRbeta library incorporated unique molecular identifiers. MiXCR was run by TCRdb on the PCR reads, yielding one entry per CDR3 protein. Of 500,000 to 650,000 distinct CDR3 sequences listed, about an eighth were seen once; the top ten hold 12% to 15%. The study's findings and limits: Alpha-beta T cells present about two months after transplant were reported to originate from several hundred expanded graft clones. T-cell counts and diversity were attributed mostly to newly produced T cells one year after transplant. Surviving recipient T cells and thymic progenitors accounted for the high day-60 TCRbeta diversity observed in some patients.

V was shortened by 5 bases and J by 5 bases, with 10 bases between the two germline ends. Germline assignment: CDR1 MNHEY and CDR2 SMNVEV (reference sequence). CDR3 length: 12 residues. The TCR comes from a female patient younger than 10 who had a stem cell transplant for aplastic anemia, so the T cells may come from the graft donor. The J gene is TRBJ2-7, the V gene TRBV27, with TRBD1 as a possible D gene (6 bases). Sequences were derived from PBMCs, mostly from graft donor cells, sampled 180 days after TCRalphabeta/CD19-depleted stem cell transplant. The CDR3 loop reads CASSPYRDEQYF. The CDR3 coding sequence is TGTGCCAGCAGTCCCTACAGGGACGAGCAGTACTTC.